What follows are 11 T cell receptor beta chains derived from one specimen sequenced in a study of T cell responses to AZD1222 COVID-19 vaccine. Only in-frame clones appear in the TCRdb table, and some are missing; sequencing was by immunoSEQ multiplex PCR. The repertoire holds 60,000 to 75,000 clones, with over 60% as singletons. Material: peripheral blood, obtained 28 days after the second AZD1222 dose. All receptors derive from an adult who received the AZD1222 COVID-19 vaccine.

The chain carries TRBV12-3 or TRBV12-4 and TRBJ1-2; D possibly corresponds to TRBD1 (6 bases). V lost 3 bases to trimming and J lost 7 bases, with 12 bases between them. The CDR3 consists of 13 residues. For the CDR3, the DNA is TGTGCCAGCAGTTTGGGGGCAGAGGTTGGCTACACCTTC. Translation: CASSLGAEVGYTF.

V gene TRBV5-1 combines with J gene TRBJ1-4, with a tentative D call TRBD1 (6 bases). V shed 2 bases and J shed 3 bases, with 11 bases lying between them. CDR1 is SGHRS, CDR2 YFSETQ, per germline. This CDR3 is built from 15 residues. The CDR3 sequence is CASSFTGLSNEKLFF. CDR3 coding DNA: TGCGCCAGCAGCTTCACAGGGTTGTCTAATGAAAAACTGTTTTTT.

The CDR3 DNA sequence: TGTGCCAGCAGCTTGGCCCTCGGGACAGGGAGATCCTACAATGAGCAGTTCTTC. This codes for CASSLALGTGRSYNEQFF. The chain recombines TRBV5-5 with TRBJ2-1; TRBD1 aligns across 9 bases. CDR1 is SGHKS and CDR2 is YYEKEE in the germline V gene (reference sequence). The CDR3 length is 18 residues. The V segment lost 0 bases and the J segment 1 base; nucleotides outside the gene matches: 8.

The chain is built from TRBV2 and TRBJ2-1; 7 nucleotides line up with TRBD1. Trimming took 6 bases from V and 7 from J; bases not matched to a gene: 6. Per germline, CDR1 SNHLY and CDR2 FYNNEI. The CDR3 totals 13 residues. The CDR3 DNA follows: TGTGCCAGCAGATCAACAGGGGTTAATGAGCAGTTCTTC. This codes for CASRSTGVNEQFF.

The chain combines TRBV10-1 with TRBJ2-3, with D perhaps TRBD2 (5 bases). Trimming cost V 0 bases and J 5 bases, with 18 bases left between them. Per germline, CDR1 WNHNN and CDR2 SYGVQD (reference sequence). The CDR3 loop spans 17 amino acids. CDR3 DNA sequence: TGCGCCAGCAGTGAGTCGAGGTCCAGCCGGGCGGGAGATACGCAGTATTTT. Translation: CASSESRSSRAGDTQYF.

V usage is TRBV7-2 and J usage is TRBJ1-5; D is ambiguous. The germline gives CDR1 SGHTA, CDR2 FQGNSA. V lost 5 bases and J 4 bases, leaving 12 bases between the germline ends. This CDR3 has 14 amino acids. Here the CDR3 DNA reads TGTGCCAGCAGCCAGAGGAGCCTGAATCAGCCCCAGCATTTT. This sequence encodes CASSQRSLNQPQHF.

The V gene is TRBV30, the J gene TRBJ2-1; possible D gene TRBD2, 5 bases. Germline CDR1 reads GTSNPN; CDR2 reads SVGIG (reference sequence). The V gene lost 0 bases and the J gene lost 15 bases, with 18 bases spanning the gap. This CDR3 comprises 13 residues. CDR3 loop: CAWSVTGLGRRFF. DNA for the CDR3: TGTGCCTGGAGTGTAACCGGACTCGGTAGACGGTTCTTC. Using reference TRBV30 and TRBJ2-1 for the parts outside the CDR3, the full variable domain is SQTIHQWPATLVQPVGSPLSLECTVEGTSNPNLYWYRQAAGRGLQLLFYSVGIGQISSEVPQNLSASRPQDRQFILSSKKLLLSDSGFYLCAWSVTGLGRRFFGPGTRLTVL.

This rearrangement joins TRBV5-1 to TRBJ2-7; D remains unclear. Germline V CDR1 and CDR2: SGHRS, YFSETQ. V gave up 1 base and J gave up 3 bases, with 17 bases separating them. CDR3 length: 16 amino acids. The CDR3 protein is CASSLMAAFGNYEQYF. The CDR3, as DNA: TGCGCCAGCAGCTTGATGGCCGCCTTTGGGAACTACGAGCAGTACTTC.

This clone was recorded only once. This chain joins TRBV10-1 and TRBJ1-2; tentatively, D is TRBD1 (5 bases). The CDR3 spans 14 residues. V was shortened by 6 bases and J by 5 bases, with 16 bases between the two germline ends. Germline lookup yields CDR1 WNHNN and CDR2 SYGVQD (reference sequence). The CDR3 loop reads CASRTGTEIYGYTF. DNA for the CDR3: TGCGCCAGCAGGACCGGGACGGAGATTTATGGCTACACCTTC.

This clone has just one count. The chain employs TRBV5-1 and TRBJ2-5; 7 bases agree with TRBD1. V dropped 8 bases and J dropped 5; count of bases not matched to a gene: 15. Per the germline V gene, CDR1 is SGHRS and CDR2 is YFSETQ. The CDR3 extends over 15 amino acids. The DNA for the CDR3 is TGCGCCAGTCAGGGGGTCCCCGAATCCGGGGAGACCCAGTACTTC. Its protein product is CASQGVPESGETQYF.

This clone was found a few times. The genes are TRBV3-1 (or the pseudogene TRBV3-2) and TRBJ1-5; 7 nucleotides align to TRBD1. Trimming at V came to 3 bases and at J to 4 bases, leaving 3 bases not matched to a gene. CDR1 and CDR2 (germline): LGHDT, YNNKEL (reference sequence). CDR3 size: 14 residues. Here the CDR3 reads CASSHGTENQPQHF. DNA for the CDR3: TGTGCCAGCAGCCATGGGACAGAGAATCAGCCCCAGCATTTT.